The rows below give T cell receptor beta chains drawn from one sample of a study of cytomegalovirus exposure and HLA in healthy donors. The data were produced by immunoSEQ multiplex PCR, yet TCRdb's version contains in-frame clones alone and is incomplete. The table shows 200,000 or so clones, with around 80% occurring only once. Specimen: PBMCs. The receptor set was obtained from a boy younger than 10 in good health and CMV-seronegative. The conserved cysteine and the conserved F or W are not part of the CDR3 here. A D gene is named only where the DNA matches it firmly. Size is omitted from some rows. Given values are once, few, many or a class for expanded clones.

TRBJ2-7,TRBV27,TRBD1,11,few,ASSPGTGYEQY
TRBJ2-3,TRBV5-6,TRBD2,13,-,ASSRASGIPDTQY
TRBJ1-5,TRBV5-8,-,10,-,ASSRGDQPQH
TRBJ2-5,TRBV7-2,-,14,-,ASSDGTLRPGETQY
TRBJ2-3,TRBV5-1,TRBD2,16,few,ASSLIAGVPGGTDTQY
TRBJ2-5,TRBV7-8,TRBD1,11,-,ASSSTGTETQY
TRBJ2-1,TRBV5-4,-,13,-,ASSLELAVLNEQF
TRBJ2-7,TRBV27,TRBD1,12,few,ASSVDRGAYEQY
TRBJ1-2,TRBV2,TRBD1,10,few,ASRDSNYGYT
TRBJ2-7,TRBV29-1,-,10,-,SVAGSSYEQY
TRBJ2-7,TRBV27,TRBD1,14,-,ASSSTLWTGLYEQY
TRBJ2-5,TRBV4-1,-,14,-,ASSQSGSPYQETQY
TRBJ2-1,TRBV4-2,-,13,-,ASSPAGRQYNEQF
TRBJ1-3,TRBV28,-,15,-,ASSLLYRGAPGNTIY
TRBJ1-5,TRBV5-5,TRBD1,15,-,ASSLFPGQGINQPQH
TRBJ2-7,TRBV11-1,TRBD1,13,-,ASSLEPGGGYEQY
TRBJ2-1,TRBV14,-,13,-,ASSLGGYSYNEQF